Listed here are 20 T cell receptor beta chains from one sample, sequenced in a study of blood T cells in healthy people across ages. A sample-barcoded 5' primer and a J-beta primer mix were used in a second PCR of roughly 6 to 11 cycles. In TCRdb, the 5' RACE reads were re-called with MiXCR into one record per CDR3 protein. The sample holds around 970,000 distinct CDR3 sequences, roughly 51% seen once. Sequencing input: blood. These receptor sequences come from a woman aged 55-69 years in good health.

Only a few counts were recorded for this clonotype. The chain recombines TRBV29-1 with TRBJ2-1; 9 positions agree with TRBD2. Losses at the gene ends were 4 bases for V and 7 bases for J; bases not matched to a gene: 8. The CDR3 totals 14 residues. Looked up from germline, CDR1 is SQVTM and CDR2 is ANQGSEA. CDR3 protein: CSVVAGGKQNEQFF. CDR3 coding DNA: TGCAGCGTTGTGGCGGGAGGGAAGCAGAATGAGCAGTTCTTC.

Only a few counts were recorded for this clonotype. This rearrangement joins TRBV27 to TRBJ2-7; D uncertain. The length of the CDR3 is 15 residues. V shed 6 bases and J shed 0 bases, with 15 bases lying between them. Germline V gene lookup returns CDR1 MNHEY and CDR2 SMNVEV (reference sequence). The CDR3 reads CASSSFPTASYEQYF. CDR3 coding DNA: TGTGCCAGCAGCTCTTTTCCGACTGCCTCCTACGAGCAGTACTTC.

In its sample, this clonotype was seen a few times. This chain connects TRBV4-2 to TRBJ2-1; tentative D call: TRBD2 (5 bases). Germline lookup yields CDR1 LGHNA and CDR2 YNFKEQ. There are 15 residues in the CDR3. Trimming took 4 bases from V and 0 from J, leaving 10 bases between them. The CDR3 sequence: CASSPDWSSYNEQFF. The CDR3 region has the DNA TGTGCCAGCAGCCCGGACTGGAGCTCCTACAATGAGCAGTTCTTC.

This clonotype was recorded a few times. The chain uses TRBV7-2 and TRBJ1-2; weak D call: TRBD1 (6 bases). The CDR3 extends over 15 amino acids. Germline V gene data show CDR1 as SGHTA and CDR2 as FQGNSA. The V gene lost 4 bases and the J gene lost 5 bases, with 17 bases spanning the gap. The CDR3 DNA is TGTGCCAGCAGCTGGGCAGGGGAACGGAAATATGGCTACACCTTC. It translates to CASSWAGERKYGYTF.

In this sample, this clonotype turned up a few times. The rearrangement links TRBV7-7 to TRBJ2-5; TRBD1 matches at 10 bases. This CDR3 is 14 amino acids long. Germline CDR1 is SSHAT and CDR2 is FNYEAQ (reference sequence). Trimming took 5 bases from V and 5 from J; bases not matched to a gene: 5. CDR3 nucleotide sequence: TGTGCCAGCAGCGTGACAGGGGGCGCTGAGACCCAGTACTTC. Protein: CASSVTGGAETQYF.

The chain links TRBV27 to TRBJ1-1; D might be TRBD1 (5 bases). The V end was cut by 6 bases, the J end by 3 bases, with 14 bases between. CDR1 and CDR2 (germline): MNHEY, SMNVEV (reference sequence). This CDR3 comprises 14 residues. CDR3 in amino acids: CASRGGWGDTEAFF. DNA for the CDR3: TGTGCCAGCAGGGGGGGGTGGGGGGACACTGAAGCTTTCTTT.

The V gene is TRBV5-1, the J gene TRBJ2-4, with D possibly TRBD1 on 5 matching bases. The DNA end lines up better with TRBJ2-7; the J call may be wrong. This CDR3 contains 16 residues. Germline V gene sequence: CDR1 SGHRS, CDR2 YFSETQ. The CDR3 loop is CASSLEARQPTYEQYF. The CDR3 DNA is TGCGCCAGCAGCTTGGAAGCGCGACAGCCAACTTACGAGCAGTACTTC.

The chain uses TRBV11-2 and TRBJ2-7; D gene unclear. Trimming left V 4 bases short and J 3 bases short, with 16 bases between. Germline V gives CDR1 SGHAT, CDR2 FQNNGV. There are 15 residues in the CDR3. CDR3 sequence (DNA): TGTGCCAGCAGCTCCACCCGGACGGCCGGCTACGAGCAGTACTTC. Encoded protein: CASSSTRTAGYEQYF.

In its sample, this clonotype was seen a few times. The genes are TRBV2 and TRBJ2-4; D assignment may be TRBD1 or TRBD2 (6 bases each). Trimming stripped 7 bases from V and 1 base from J, with 11 bases between. The CDR3 loop spans 14 amino acids. Germline values: CDR1 SNHLY, CDR2 FYNNEI. The CDR3 reads CASIQGGAKNIQYF. For the CDR3, the DNA is TGTGCCAGCATCCAAGGGGGGGCCAAAAACATTCAGTACTTC.

Only a few counts were recorded for this clonotype. V and J are TRBV27 and TRBJ2-5, with no clear D. The V gene's germline CDR1 is MNHEY and CDR2 SMNVEV (reference sequence). This CDR3 contains 13 residues. V was clipped by 6 bases and J by 5 bases, with 13 bases between them. CDR3 protein: CASSHDGGETQYF. CDR3 in DNA: TGTGCCAGCAGCCATGACGGTGGGGAGACCCAGTACTTC.

The V gene is TRBV29-1, the J gene TRBJ2-1; 12 bases agree with TRBD1. Germline CDR1 is SQVTM and CDR2 is ANQGSEA. There are 13 residues in the CDR3. The CDR3 reads CSVEGTGGCGQFF. The CDR3 region has the DNA TGCAGTGTCGAGGGGACAGGGGGCTGTGGGCAGTTCTTC.

In regard to this clonotype: This may arise from a read error, as a much more abundant clone is one base away. The chain couples TRBV7-2 to TRBJ2-5; D is possibly TRBD1 (5 bases). This CDR3 contains 14 residues. The germline V gene encodes CDR1 SGHTA and CDR2 FQGNSA. The CDR3 DNA is TGTGCCGGCAGCTTAAGGCAGGGCCAAGAGACCCAGTACTTC. It translates to CAGSLRQGQETQYF.

V is TRBV6-2 or TRBV6-3 and J is TRBJ2-1, with D possibly being TRBD1 (5 bases). V was clipped by 6 bases and J by 5 bases, with 14 bases between them. CDR1 MNHEY and CDR2 SVGEGT come from the germline V gene. The CDR3 has 14 residues. The CDR3 loop reads CASSGQGLDNEQFF. CDR3 DNA: TGTGCCAGCAGCGGACAAGGATTAGACAATGAGCAGTTCTTC.

This chain links TRBV2 with TRBJ1-1; D is uncertain. Trimming shortened V by 4 bases and J by 4 bases, and 13 bases separated the two germline ends. The CDR3 loop spans 14 amino acids. Germline CDR1 and CDR2: SNHLY and FYNNEI. This CDR3 is CASSAGGGSTEAFF. The CDR3 DNA sequence: TGTGCCAGCAGTGCAGGCGGCGGGTCCACTGAAGCTTTCTTT.

V is TRBV27 and J is TRBJ2-7, with D possibly TRBD2 on 5 matching bases. The V end was cut by 0 bases, the J end by 2 bases, with 11 bases between. The length of the CDR3 is 15 residues. The V gene's germline CDR1 is MNHEY and CDR2 SMNVEV (reference sequence). The CDR3 DNA reads TGTGCCAGCAGTTTATCCGACTACTCTCCCTACGAGCAGTACTTC. As protein: CASSLSDYSPYEQYF.

The chain couples TRBV15 to TRBJ2-7, with D tentatively TRBD1 or TRBD2 (5 bases each). CDR3 length equals 15 residues. Germline lookup yields CDR1 LNHNV and CDR2 YYDKDF (reference sequence). V lost 2 bases, J lost 0 bases, and 11 bases lay in between. CDR3 DNA sequence: TGTGCCACCAGCAGAAGCCCGGGACCCTCCTACGAGCAGTACTTC. Amino acid sequence: CATSRSPGPSYEQYF.

The chain uses TRBV3-1 and TRBJ1-1; 8 nucleotides agree with TRBD1. This CDR3 is 13 amino acids long. The germline V gene has CDR1 LGHDT and CDR2 YNNKEL (reference sequence). The V and J ends lost 1 base and 8 bases, in that order; junction bases with no gene match: 3. CDR3 sequence: CASSQGWDREAFF. CDR3 DNA sequence: TGTGCCAGCAGCCAAGGTTGGGACAGGGAAGCTTTCTTT.

V and J are TRBV7-2 and TRBJ1-1; no clear D gene. Germline CDR1 reads SGHTA; CDR2 reads FQGNSA. This CDR3 contains 14 residues. V was trimmed by 5 bases and J by 5 bases, leaving 15 bases between them. CDR3 DNA: TGTGCCAGCAGCCCTCGACGAACATTGACTGAAGCTTTCTTT. Its translation: CASSPRRTLTEAFF. The whole variable domain, remainder taken from reference TRBV7-2 and TRBJ1-1, is GAGVSQSPSNKVTEKGKDVELRCDPISGHTALYWYRQSLGQGLEFLIYFQGNSAPDKSGLPSDRFSAERTGGSVSTLTIQRTQQEDSAVYLCASSPRRTLTEAFFGQGTRLTVV.

This clonotype came up a few times. The chain links TRBV9 to TRBJ2-7; D perhaps matches TRBD2 (6 bases). V was pared by 2 bases and J by 4 bases, with 13 bases between. CDR3 length: 14 amino acids. The germline V gene encodes CDR1 SGDLS and CDR2 YYNGEE. CDR3 loop: CASSVRDSPYEQYF. In DNA form, the CDR3 reads TGTGCCAGCAGCGTCCGGGACTCTCCGTACGAGCAGTACTTC. Full variable domain (rest looked up from reference TRBV9 and TRBJ2-7): DSGVTQTPKHLITATGQRVTLRCSPRSGDLSVYWYQQSLDQGLQFLIQYYNGEERAKGNILERFSAQQFPDLHSELNLSSLELGDSALYFCASSVRDSPYEQYFGPGTRLTVT.

This chain links TRBV6-1 with TRBJ2-1; D is perhaps TRBD1 (5 bases). CDR1 MNHNS and CDR2 SASEGT come from the germline V gene. This CDR3 is built from 13 residues. V was clipped by 8 bases and J by 0 bases, with 8 bases between them. In DNA, the CDR3 is TGTGCCAGCGACAGACTCTCCTACAATGAGCAGTTCTTC. Amino acids: CASDRLSYNEQFF.